One T cell receptor beta chain is described in this entry. What it binds is not known. The CDR3 is 13 residues long. Germline V CDR1 and CDR2: KGHSH, LQKENI. V lost 3 bases and J lost 2, with 5 bases in between. This entry is derived from a study of cytomegalovirus exposure and HLA in healthy donors. General observations from the study: TCR clusters originating in the first cohort tended to co-occur in the roughly 120 validation repertoires, according to a later analysis. High specificity and sensitivity for cytomegalovirus status were reported for the classifier. Three of the chains that were CMV-associated were confirmed in vitro to be specific for CMV antigens.

Profiling relied on immunoSEQ multiplex PCR, and the TCRdb table lists in-frame clones only, not all of them. The repertoire holds 150,000 to 200,000 clones, with around 84% as singletons. This receptor was obtained from a man in his late teens or twenties in good health and CMV-seropositive. The chain uses TRBV18 and TRBJ2-1; D remains unclear. Specimen: PBMCs. The CDR3 region is CASSPAAYNEQFF. The CDR3 DNA reads TGTGCCAGCTCACCGGCCGCCTACAATGAGCAGTTCTTC. The full variable domain, completed using reference TRBV18 and TRBJ2-1, is NAGVMQNPRHLVRRRGQEARLRCSPMKGHSHVYWYRQLPEEGLKFMVYLQKENIIDESGMPKERFSAEFPKEGPSILRIQQVVRGDSAAYFCASSPAAYNEQFFGPGTRLTVL.